Listed here are 8 T cell receptor beta chains from one sample, sequenced in a study of cytomegalovirus exposure and HLA in healthy donors. 13 Jbeta primers and 60 Vbeta primers were used for the PCR. Only in-frame clones appear in the TCRdb table, and some are missing; sequencing was by immunoSEQ multiplex PCR. The profile shows about 150,000 clones, under 90% of them singletons. The sample taken for sequencing was PBMCs. The origin of the receptors is a boy younger than 10 in good health and CMV-seronegative.

The V and J genes are TRBV6-1 and TRBJ1-3; D not certain. The CDR3 runs 15 residues. CDR1 is MNHNS and CDR2 is SASEGT in the germline V gene. Trimming removed 5 bases at V and 0 bases at J, with 11 bases between. The CDR3 protein is CASSRLWSSGNTIYF. In DNA, the CDR3 is TGTGCCAGCAGTCGACTCTGGAGCTCTGGAAACACCATATATTTT.

The chain carries TRBV28 and TRBJ1-5; D unclear. The CDR3 consists of 14 residues. The ends were cut back, 4 bases at V and 5 bases at J, with 12 bases in the middle. Germline V gene lookup returns CDR1 MDHEN and CDR2 SYDVKM. The CDR3 DNA reads TGTGCCAGCAGTTCCGACATGGTGTATCAGCCCCAGCATTTT. Protein product: CASSSDMVYQPQHF.

This clone appeared once. V usage is TRBV25-1 and J usage is TRBJ2-7; D might be TRBD1 (5 bases). Trimming took 6 bases from V and 2 from J, leaving 14 bases between them. Germline V gene lookup returns CDR1 MGHDK and CDR2 SYGVNS. There are 14 residues in the CDR3. The CDR3 region has the DNA TGTGCCAGCAGCCCGGACACTAACCCCTACGAGCAGTACTTC. Its protein product is CASSPDTNPYEQYF.

This clone was detected only once. This sequence joins TRBV30 and TRBJ1-2; D remains unclear. There are 13 residues in the CDR3. The germline V gene encodes CDR1 GTSNPN and CDR2 SVGIG (reference sequence). V dropped 1 base and J dropped 4 bases, with 10 bases sitting between them. CDR3 nucleotides: TGTGCCTGGAGTGAGGGCGGGATCTATGGCTACACCTTC. This gives the protein CAWSEGGIYGYTF. The whole variable domain, filled in from reference TRBV30 and TRBJ1-2, reads SQTIHQWPATLVQPVGSPLSLECTVEGTSNPNLYWYRQAAGRGLQLLFYSVGIGQISSEVPQNLSASRPQDRQFILSSKKLLLSDSGFYLCAWSEGGIYGYTFGSGTRLTVV.

The chain employs TRBV28 and TRBJ2-2, with D perhaps matching TRBD1 (5 bases). Deletions cut 5 bases from V and 1 base from J, with 11 bases between. The CDR3 spans 15 residues. The germline gives CDR1 MDHEN, CDR2 SYDVKM. The CDR3 loop reads CASSPVGRNTGELFF. CDR3 sequence (DNA): TGTGCCAGCAGTCCCGTGGGGCGGAACACCGGGGAGCTGTTTTTT.

V is TRBV28 and J is TRBJ2-7, with TRBD2 matching 7 bases. Trimming removed 3 bases from V and 0 bases from J; junction bases left unmatched: 11. The CDR3 runs 17 residues. CDR1 and CDR2 (germline): MDHEN, SYDVKM. CDR3 amino acids: CASSFQPLGEGSYEQYF. The CDR3, as DNA: TGTGCCAGCAGTTTTCAGCCCCTGGGGGAGGGCTCCTACGAGCAGTACTTC.

The chain employs TRBV5-4 and TRBJ1-4, with 11 bases aligning to TRBD1. Germline values: CDR1 SGHNT, CDR2 YYREEE (reference sequence). J was trimmed by 5 bases and V by 4 bases; bases with no gene match: 7. This CDR3 has 16 amino acids. CDR3 nucleotide sequence: TGTGCCAGCAGCCCGGGACAGGGGGGAAGAAATGAAAAACTGTTTTTT. Residues: CASSPGQGGRNEKLFF.

The chain employs TRBV9 and TRBJ2-4, with TRBD1 as a possible D gene (6 bases). Germline loops: CDR1 SGDLS, CDR2 YYNGEE. The CDR3 runs to 16 residues. Trimming took off 0 bases at V and 1 base at J, with 11 bases between the two ends. CDR3 protein: CASSVGGGQAKNIQYF. The CDR3 bases are TGTGCCAGCAGCGTAGGGGGCGGACAGGCCAAAAACATTCAGTACTTC.